This T cell receptor beta chain was found in a study of blood T cell repertoires in COVID-19. Study overall: Sites across the United States, Italy and Spain contributed samples from acute and convalescent COVID-19. In each case, the material was cDNA or gDNA derived from T cells, B-cell-depleted T cells, or PBMCs.

Source study methods: Estimated nucleated cell counts came from reference gene primer amplification. Sequencing used immunoSEQ multiplex PCR; TCRdb keeps in-frame clones, though not all of them. The V and J calls and the clone size are those of that table, but D and trimming were determined from the DNA. The sample yields 250,000 to 350,000 clones, approximately 87% seen once. Per germline, CDR1 SEHNR and CDR2 FQNEAQ (reference sequence). The CDR3 consists of 16 residues. Trimming removed 5 bases at V and 2 bases at J, with 19 bases between. Specimen: peripheral blood. This sequence originates from a woman aged 25-40 years with COVID-19, enrolled during active disease. This chain links TRBV7-9 with TRBJ2-7, with D possibly TRBD1 on 6 matching bases. The CDR3 nucleotides read TGTGCCAGCAGCAAACTCGTCCAGGGGCGGCCCTACGAGCAGTACTTC. Amino acid sequence: CASSKLVQGRPYEQYF.